The clone carrying this T cell receptor (beta chain) turned up a few times. Its antigen is not identified. The sample originates from a study of blood T cells in healthy people across ages. The second PCR ran about 6 to 11 cycles with a sample-barcoded 5' primer and J-beta primers. Each cDNA molecule was tagged by a template-switch adaptor with 12 random nucleotides. A single record per CDR3 protein comes from TCRdb applying MiXCR to the 5' RACE reads. The table has a few hundred thousand distinct CDR3 sequences, 25% to 30% seen once. There are 15 residues in the CDR3. The germline gives CDR1 PRHDT, CDR2 FYEKMQ (reference sequence). V lost 2 bases to trimming and J lost 5 bases, with 15 bases between them. About 10 milliliters of peripheral blood were drawn from each donor into EDTA-treated tubes. Overall study results and limits: Expanded clonotype changes were possibly confounded by unknown donor CMV status. Researchers judged that diversity estimates from one million T cells fell short of true values.

The rearrangement joins TRBV13 to TRBJ1-2; D perhaps matches TRBD1 (6 bases). This clonotype was sampled from a woman aged 70 to 79 in good health. Sequencing was done on a sample of blood. CDR3 residues: CASSLIGGTEYGYTF. The CDR3 DNA reads TGTGCCAGCAGCTTAATAGGGGGTACAGAATATGGCTACACCTTC. The complete variable domain, with remaining parts taken from reference TRBV13 and TRBJ1-2, reads AAGVIQSPRHLIKEKRETATLKCYPIPRHDTVYWYQQGPGQDPQFLISFYEKMQSDKGSIPDRFSAQQFSDYHSELNMSSLELGDSALYFCASSLIGGTEYGYTFGSGTRLTVV.